Below, one T cell receptor beta chain is given with its context. The data are from a study of blood T cell repertoires in COVID-19. About the research overall: From T cells, B-cell-depleted T cells, or PBMCs came the material, which was cDNA or gDNA.

Original data processing: How many nucleated cells were present was estimated from reference gene primer amplification. Profiling relied on immunoSEQ multiplex PCR, and the TCRdb table lists in-frame clones only, not all of them. Clone size and the V and J calls come from that table; the DNA yielded D and trimming. The table lists almost 200,000 clones, about 85% of them singletons, with almost 6% in the top ten. The sample comprised peripheral blood. This sequence originates from a woman in her thirties or forties with COVID-19, enrolled during active disease.

The CDR3 spells CASSSGTAGSNYGYTF. CDR3 DNA: TGTGCCAGCAGTTCCGGGACTGCAGGCTCTAACTATGGCTACACCTTC. This chain uses TRBV6-5 with TRBJ1-2; weak D call: TRBD1 (5 bases). The CDR3 extends over 16 amino acids. Trimming cost V 4 bases and J 0 bases, with 15 bases left between them. Looked up from germline, CDR1 is MNHEY and CDR2 is SVGAGI.